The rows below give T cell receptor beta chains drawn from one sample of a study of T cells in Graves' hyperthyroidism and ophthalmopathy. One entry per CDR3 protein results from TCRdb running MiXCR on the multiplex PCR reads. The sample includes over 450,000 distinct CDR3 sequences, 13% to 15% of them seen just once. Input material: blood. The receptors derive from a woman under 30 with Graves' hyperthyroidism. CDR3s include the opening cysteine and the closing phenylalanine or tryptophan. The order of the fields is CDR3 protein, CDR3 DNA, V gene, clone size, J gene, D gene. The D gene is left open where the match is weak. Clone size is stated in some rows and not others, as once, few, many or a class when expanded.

cdr3_aa: CASSPDSGHTGELFF; cdr3_nt: TGTGCCAGCTCACCCGACAGCGGACACACCGGGGAGCTGTTTTTT; v_call: TRBV18; clone_size: few; j_call: TRBJ2-2; d_call: .
cdr3_aa: CASSPRPGQVDQPQHF; cdr3_nt: TGTGCCAGCAGCCCCCGTCCGGGACAGGTGGATCAGCCCCAGCATTTT; v_call: TRBV3-1; clone_size: many; j_call: TRBJ1-5; d_call: TRBD1
cdr3_aa: CASGLTLAAYTDTQYF; cdr3_nt: TGTGCTAGTGGCCTGACACTAGCGGCCTACACAGATACGCAGTATTTT; v_call: TRBV12-5; clone_size: many; j_call: TRBJ2-3; d_call: TRBD2
cdr3_aa: CASSPRTGDLAKNIQYF; cdr3_nt: TGTGCCAGCAGTCCCAGGACAGGAGACCTAGCCAAAAACATTCAGTACTTC; v_call: TRBV27; clone_size: many; j_call: TRBJ2-4; d_call: TRBD1
cdr3_aa: CSVEGAGGHEQYF; cdr3_nt: TGCAGCGTTGAAGGGGCAGGGGGACACGAGCAGTACTTC; v_call: TRBV29-1; clone_size: many; j_call: TRBJ2-7; d_call: TRBD1
cdr3_aa: CASTQAGQGAGTEAFF; cdr3_nt: TGTGCCAGCACCCAAGCGGGACAGGGGGCGGGTACTGAAGCTTTCTTT; v_call: TRBV12-3/TRBV12-4; clone_size: many; j_call: TRBJ1-1; d_call: TRBD1
cdr3_aa: CASSTHSGSGNEQFF; cdr3_nt: TGTGCCAGCAGCACCCACAGCGGGAGTGGGAATGAGCAGTTCTTC; v_call: TRBV12-3/TRBV12-4; clone_size: many; j_call: TRBJ2-1; d_call: TRBD2
cdr3_aa: CASSPGGGSIGRAYTGELFF; cdr3_nt: TGTGCCAGTAGCCCGGGCGGGGGCTCTATCGGGAGGGCTTACACCGGGGAGCTGTTTTTT; v_call: TRBV19; clone_size: .; j_call: TRBJ2-2; d_call: TRBD2
cdr3_aa: CASSLDPRLAKNIQYF; cdr3_nt: TGTGCCAGCAGCTTAGATCCAAGGCTAGCCAAAAACATTCAGTACTTC; v_call: TRBV11-2; clone_size: many; j_call: TRBJ2-4; d_call: .
cdr3_aa: CASSQGGLSEKLFF; cdr3_nt: TGTGCCAGCAGTCAAGGGGGGTTGAGCGAAAAACTGTTTTTT; v_call: TRBV5-4; clone_size: .; j_call: TRBJ1-4; d_call: .
cdr3_aa: CASLYVGTEAFF; cdr3_nt: TGTGCTAGTTTGTATGTTGGCACTGAAGCTTTCTTT; v_call: TRBV12-5; clone_size: many; j_call: TRBJ1-1; d_call: .
cdr3_aa: CASSEVLAVDTQYF; cdr3_nt: TGTGCCAGCAGTGAGGTTCTAGCGGTGGATACGCAGTATTTT; v_call: TRBV2; clone_size: many; j_call: TRBJ2-3; d_call: TRBD2
cdr3_aa: CASSLGSGSPYNEQFF; cdr3_nt: TGTGCCAGCAGCTTAGGTAGCGGGAGCCCCTACAATGAGCAGTTCTTC; v_call: TRBV7-3; clone_size: many; j_call: TRBJ2-1; d_call: TRBD2
cdr3_aa: CASSPGAGTSPYEQYF; cdr3_nt: TGTGCCAGCAGCCCCGGTGCCGGGACCTCTCCCTACGAGCAGTACTTC; v_call: TRBV11-3; clone_size: many; j_call: TRBJ2-7; d_call: .
cdr3_aa: CASSYSSGSNQPQHF; cdr3_nt: TGTGCCAGCAGTTACTCTTCGGGTAGCAATCAGCCCCAGCATTTT; v_call: TRBV6-8; clone_size: .; j_call: TRBJ1-5; d_call: .
cdr3_aa: CASSSGQGRGPMNTEAFF; cdr3_nt: TGTGCCAGCAGCTCAGGACAGGGGCGCGGGCCTATGAACACTGAAGCTTTCTTT; v_call: TRBV12-3/TRBV12-4; clone_size: many; j_call: TRBJ1-1; d_call: TRBD1
cdr3_aa: CAWTIGPEGTEAFF; cdr3_nt: TGTGCCTGGACTATAGGGCCGGAGGGCACTGAAGCTTTCTTT; v_call: TRBV30; clone_size: .; j_call: TRBJ1-1; d_call: .
cdr3_aa: CASSLTQGYGSPLHF; cdr3_nt: TGTGCCAGCAGCTTAACCCAGGGATACGGGTCACCCCTCCACTTT; v_call: TRBV7-2; clone_size: .; j_call: TRBJ1-6; d_call: .
cdr3_aa: CASSLGLQPQHF; cdr3_nt: TGTGCCAGCAGTTTGGGGTTGCAGCCCCAGCATTTT; v_call: TRBV12-3/TRBV12-4; clone_size: many; j_call: TRBJ1-5; d_call: .
cdr3_aa: CATSRDPMREQYF; cdr3_nt: TGTGCCACCAGCAGAGATCCCATGAGGGAGCAGTACTTC; v_call: TRBV15; clone_size: .; j_call: TRBJ2-7; d_call: .
cdr3_aa: CATGAGYPRETQYF; cdr3_nt: TGTGCCACCGGGGCTGGCTACCCCAGAGAGACCCAGTACTTC; v_call: TRBV24-1; clone_size: many; j_call: TRBJ2-5; d_call: .
cdr3_aa: CAWSLLAGEETQYF; cdr3_nt: TGTGCCTGGAGTTTACTAGCGGGAGAAGAGACCCAGTACTTC; v_call: TRBV30; clone_size: many; j_call: TRBJ2-5; d_call: TRBD2
cdr3_aa: CSAPRRADGYTF; cdr3_nt: TGCAGTGCTCCCCGCAGGGCGGATGGCTACACCTTC; v_call: TRBV20-1; clone_size: .; j_call: TRBJ1-2; d_call: .
cdr3_aa: CSAKCGRGCYTF; cdr3_nt: TGCAGTGCTAAATGCGGACGGGGCTGCTACACCTTC; v_call: TRBV20-1; clone_size: many; j_call: TRBJ1-2; d_call: .
cdr3_aa: CATSGSGGNTEAFF; cdr3_nt: TGTGCCACCAGTGGCTCTGGGGGGAACACTGAAGCTTTCTTT; v_call: TRBV24-1; clone_size: many; j_call: TRBJ1-1; d_call: .
cdr3_aa: CAWRPQGAGAEAFF; cdr3_nt: TGTGCCTGGAGACCTCAGGGGGCGGGCGCTGAAGCTTTCTTT; v_call: TRBV30; clone_size: .; j_call: TRBJ1-1; d_call: TRBD1
cdr3_aa: CASSFTLDWLGGDTQYF; cdr3_nt: TGTGCCAGTAGTTTCACCCTCGACTGGCTAGGGGGAGATACGCAGTATTTT; v_call: TRBV19; clone_size: few; j_call: TRBJ2-3; d_call: .
cdr3_aa: CASSDPDIGELFF; cdr3_nt: TGTGCCAGCAGTGACCCGGACATCGGGGAGCTGTTTTTT; v_call: TRBV28; clone_size: many; j_call: TRBJ2-2; d_call: .
cdr3_aa: CASKIPGGGEAFF; cdr3_nt: TGTGCCAGCAAAATTCCGGGGGGGGGTGAAGCTTTCTTT; v_call: TRBV12-3/TRBV12-4; clone_size: many; j_call: TRBJ1-1; d_call: .
cdr3_aa: CASSLGSQGASTDTQYF; cdr3_nt: TGCGCCAGCAGCTTGGGCTCACAGGGGGCTAGCACAGATACGCAGTATTTT; v_call: TRBV5-1; clone_size: .; j_call: TRBJ2-3; d_call: TRBD1